The rows below give T cell receptor beta chains drawn from one sample of a study of shared clonotypes between healthy human individuals. Profiling relied on immunoSEQ multiplex PCR, and the TCRdb table lists in-frame clones only, not all of them. The sample has under 2,000,000 clones, approximately 95% seen once; the top ten hold approximately 1.2%. Input material: naive CD8+ T cells sorted from blood. Receptors were obtained from a man between 18 and 29 years old in good health. The conserved cysteine and the conserved F or W are not part of the CDR3 here. The order of the fields is J gene, CDR3 length, clone size, V gene, CDR3 protein. Size is omitted from some rows. Given values are once, few, many or a class for expanded clones.

>TRBJ2-7|9|-|TRBV2
ASTQTYEQY
>TRBJ2-7|12|-|TRBV4-1
ASSQVQGTYEQY
>TRBJ1-2|13|-|TRBV6-5
ASRNLREPLYGYT
>TRBJ2-7|12|once|TRBV27
ASSSHGPSEEQY
>TRBJ1-1|13|-|TRBV27
ASSLSLTAGTEAF
>TRBJ1-1|12|-|TRBV27
ASGTPELNTEAF
>TRBJ2-3|12|-|TRBV11-1
ASGTGIGTDTQY
>TRBJ1-1|12|-|TRBV6-1
ASSVGPPPTRAF
>TRBJ2-2|14|-|TRBV7-9
ASSVEGLVHTGELF
>TRBJ2-2|15|-|TRBV7-9
ASSPPGQGWDTGELF
>TRBJ2-3|12|-|TRBV13
ASSLGSGADTQY
>TRBJ1-6|11|-|TRBV14
ASSLLDGSPLH
>TRBJ2-7|12|-|TRBV7-9
ASSQAQGASEQY
>TRBJ1-6|12|-|TRBV4-2
ASSRTGENSPLH
>TRBJ2-1|14|-|TRBV9
ASSVTGTGSYNEQF
>TRBJ2-5|13|-|TRBV6-5
ASSYLGTAQETQY
>TRBJ2-5|11|-|TRBV28
ASSLWSGETQY
>TRBJ2-7|10|-|TRBV7-8
ASSRIAGEQY
>TRBJ2-2|14|-|TRBV6-6
ASSYWLAGEAGELF
>TRBJ2-2|9|-|TRBV15
ATSDTGELF
>TRBJ2-7|14|-|TRBV4-3
ASSQDLYWTGVEQY
>TRBJ1-2|12|-|TRBV13
ASSLFYGDYGYT
>TRBJ1-5|9|-|TRBV6-4
ASPPPGPQH
>TRBJ2-3|14|-|TRBV2
ASSETKAGRTDTQY
>TRBJ2-7|14|-|TRBV7-6
ASSLAPGQGSREQY
>TRBJ2-2|15|-|TRBV10-3
AISEPGTKAAPGELF
>TRBJ1-2|11|-|TRBV2
ASSGADNYGYT
>TRBJ2-5|14|-|TRBV10-3
AISEFLAGVGETQY
>TRBJ1-2|13|-|TRBV6-6
ASSYFAGGIDGYT
>TRBJ2-3|12|once|TRBV13
ASSPGSSTDTQY
>TRBJ2-7|13|-|TRBV5-1
ASSLAQGTVYEQY
>TRBJ1-3|11|-|TRBV30
AWSTGTGNTIY
>TRBJ2-7|11|-|TRBV7-9
ASSGTSEYEQY
>TRBJ1-6|11|once|TRBV9
ASSTYYNSPLH
>TRBJ2-7|13|-|TRBV27
ASSLSGHLTYEQY
>TRBJ2-1|11|-|TRBV13
ASSGTGPNEQF
>TRBJ1-1|12|-|TRBV4-3
ASSQEWVQAEAF
>TRBJ1-1|12|-|TRBV13
ASSSGGGGTEAF
>TRBJ2-5|13|-|TRBV13
ASSLGPFGQETQY
>TRBJ1-1|13|-|TRBV2
ASSAWVDLNTEAF
>TRBJ2-1|13|-|TRBV5-4
ASSSSGSSYNEQF
>TRBJ2-3|17|-|TRBV7-9
ASSSRLAAFNTSTDTQY
>TRBJ2-7|12|once|TRBV9
ASSTSGGTYEQY
>TRBJ2-3|15|-|TRBV5-1
ASSLEFLAGLTDTQY
>TRBJ2-7|14|-|TRBV27
ASSFSQGEKINEQY
>TRBJ2-1|12|-|TRBV5-6
ASNKREVYNEQF
>TRBJ2-7|14|-|TRBV5-6
ASSLGLAGSSYEQY